The TCR beta chain described here comes from a study of blood T cell repertoires in COVID-19. As for the study in general: PBMCs, B-cell-depleted T cells, or T cells were the source of the cDNA or gDNA that made up the material.

TCRdb's table, derived via immunoSEQ multiplex PCR, lists solely in-frame clones and lacks some. This sample has around 120,000 clones; 90% occur once, and the top ten carry 1.5% to 2%. CDR1 MNHEY and CDR2 SVGAGI come from the germline V gene. The V and J ends lost 6 bases and 2 bases respectively, with 13 bases between them. The CDR3 has 14 residues. The chain carries TRBV6-5 and TRBJ1-1; TRBD1 is a possible D gene (5 bases). The source is a human donor with active COVID-19. The donor label of this sample is uncertain. The sequencing sample was made of peripheral blood. CDR3 DNA: TGTGCCAGCAGCCGCTTTGACAGAAACACTGAAGCTTTCTTT. Amino acid sequence: CASSRFDRNTEAFF.